This T cell receptor beta chain was found in a study of Ad26.COV2.S vaccination and SARS-CoV-2 variants. For the study at large: Dosing was one shot or two shots 56 days apart. General study findings and limits: Total responses of T cells may have been underestimated by the analyses of TCR breadth and depth.

Treatment defined: roughly 18 received Ad26.COV2.S at low or high dose, single or two shots; about 5 received placebo; per-sample allocation not given. The samples date from day 63 after the first vaccine or placebo injection. The administered vaccine (an Ad26 vector) expressed Wuhan-strain SARS-CoV-2 spike. Germline CDR1 SGHKS, CDR2 YYEKEE (reference sequence). This CDR3 is built from 14 residues. Deletions cut 0 bases from V and 0 bases from J, with 6 bases between. Worth noting for this clone: The target antigen is unknown.

Sequencing used immunoSEQ multiplex PCR; TCRdb keeps in-frame clones, though not all of them. The repertoire holds 200,000 to 250,000 clones, 88% seen once, with roughly 10% in the top ten. The receptor was isolated from a person aged 18-65 years who received the Ad26.COV2.S COVID-19 vaccine or a placebo. Sequenced here: peripheral blood, sampled in a trial of Ad26.COV2.S vaccine versus placebo. The chain has TRBV5-5 and TRBJ1-2; TRBD1 might be the D (5 bases). DNA for the CDR3: TGTGCCAGCAGCTTGGAACAGGCTAACTATGGCTACACCTTC. This sequence encodes CASSLEQANYGYTF.